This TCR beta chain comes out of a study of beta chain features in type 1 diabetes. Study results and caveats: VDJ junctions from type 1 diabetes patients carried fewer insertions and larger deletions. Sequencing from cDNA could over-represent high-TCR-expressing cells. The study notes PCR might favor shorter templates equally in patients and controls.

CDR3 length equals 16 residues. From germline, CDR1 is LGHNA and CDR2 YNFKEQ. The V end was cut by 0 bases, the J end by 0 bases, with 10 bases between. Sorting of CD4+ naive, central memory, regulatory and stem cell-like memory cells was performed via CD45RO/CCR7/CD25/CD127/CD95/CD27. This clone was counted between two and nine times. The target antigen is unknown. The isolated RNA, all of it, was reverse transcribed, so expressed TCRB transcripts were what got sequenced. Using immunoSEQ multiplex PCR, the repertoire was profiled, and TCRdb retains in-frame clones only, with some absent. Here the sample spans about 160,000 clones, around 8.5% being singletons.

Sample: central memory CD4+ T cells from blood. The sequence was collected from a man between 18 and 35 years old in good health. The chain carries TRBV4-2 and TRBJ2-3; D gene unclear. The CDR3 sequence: CASSQDQAGSTDTQYF. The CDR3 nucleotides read TGTGCCAGCAGCCAAGATCAGGCAGGTAGCACAGATACGCAGTATTTT.